The following is a TCR beta chain sequence with its context. The antigen remains undetermined. The data were taken from a study of post-analysis software for immune sequencing data. The length of the CDR3 is 15 residues. Trimming took 5 bases from V and 0 from J, leaving 14 bases between them. Study outcomes and limitations: Compared with controls, patients showed significantly lower normalized Chao1 diversity. TRBV segments more frequent in patients than in controls numbered roughly 5 and included TRBV5-6, TRBV5-1 and TRBV20-1. By F measure, samples from a shared preparation batch strongly co-clustered.

Unique molecular identifiers tagged the TCR beta cDNA libraries. Via MiXCR, TCRdb re-called the PCR reads, giving one row per CDR3 protein. The sample shows 170,000 or so distinct CDR3 sequences, over 25% of them seen only once. The chain is built from TRBV12-3 or TRBV12-4 and TRBJ2-7; the D gene is possibly TRBD2 (5 bases). The sequencing input was blood. The receptor comes from a girl aged 10 to 17 with multiple sclerosis. The CDR3 reads CASSIGVGDSYEQYF. The DNA for the CDR3 is TGTGCCAGCAGTATCGGGGTCGGAGACTCCTACGAGCAGTACTTC.